The 18 T cell receptor beta chains listed next were all sequenced from one sample in a study of shared clonotypes between healthy human individuals. Sequencing used immunoSEQ multiplex PCR; TCRdb keeps in-frame clones, though not all of them. Counted here are about 2.3 million clones, 85% to 95% occurring once; the ten biggest clones make up 0.3% to 0.4%. The sample consisted of naive CD4+ T cells from PBMCs. Subset indicated: CD45RA+ positively selected. These receptors were taken from a young man in good health. Some clones in this sample may be carry-over from other donors' samples.

With respect to this clone: Other DNA sequences in the same sample also yield this CDR3. The rearrangement uses TRBV7-9 and TRBJ1-5, with 7 bases that match TRBD1. The CDR3 runs to 13 residues. Losses at the gene ends were 5 bases for V and 7 bases for J; bases not matched to a gene: 5. Germline CDR1 is SEHNR and CDR2 is FQNEAQ (reference sequence). The CDR3 nucleotides read TGTGCCAGCAGCCCTGGAGGGGGCCAGCCCCAGCATTTT. It specifies CASSPGGGQPQHF.

The V gene is TRBV18, the J gene TRBJ2-5, with D possibly TRBD2 on 6 matching bases. Trimming removed 3 bases from V and 11 bases from J, with 16 bases in between. Germline V gene lookup returns CDR1 KGHSH and CDR2 LQKENI. The CDR3 totals 13 residues. CDR3 DNA sequence: TGTGCCAGCTCACCTGGGACCTCGGGAGAGCAGTACTTC. Residues: CASSPGTSGEQYF.

The chain links TRBV25-1 to TRBJ2-7; a possible D gene is TRBD1 (6 bases). Per the germline V gene, CDR1 is MGHDK and CDR2 is SYGVNS. Trimming pared 8 bases from V and 5 bases from J, leaving 16 bases between. This CDR3 contains 13 residues. The CDR3 DNA follows: TGTGCCAGCTCCCTAATGGGGGCCCACGAGCAGTACTTC. Translated: CASSLMGAHEQYF.

The gene calls are TRBV4-3 and TRBJ2-4, with D unclear. The CDR3 runs to 16 residues. Germline V gives CDR1 LGHNA, CDR2 YSLEER. Between the trimmed V and J ends, which lost 2 bases and 8 bases, there was a span of 19 bases. CDR3 in DNA: TGCGCCAGCAGCCAACAGAGTGGAGCAGGCGCGGACATTCAGTACTTC. Translated: CASSQQSGAGADIQYF.

With regard to this clone: Other DNA sequences in this sample translate to the same CDR3. The chain uses TRBV28 and TRBJ2-2; a possible D gene is TRBD2 (5 bases). The CDR3 sequence is 13 residues long. The V end was cut by 5 bases, the J end by 2 bases, with 6 bases between. Germline V gives CDR1 MDHEN, CDR2 SYDVKM. The CDR3 loop reads CASSRGNTGELFF. For the CDR3, the DNA is TGTGCCAGCAGTCGGGGTAACACCGGGGAGCTGTTTTTT.

The chain joins TRBV5-4 to TRBJ1-2; 9 bases are a match to TRBD1. With 4 bases clipped from V and 4 bases from J, the junction kept 11 bases outside the gene matches. This CDR3 comprises 16 residues. The V gene's germline CDR1 is SGHNT and CDR2 YYREEE (reference sequence). In DNA, the CDR3 is TGTGCCAGCAGCCCCCAACCCGGGACAGGGCCCTATGGCTACACCTTC. As protein: CASSPQPGTGPYGYTF.

The chain employs TRBV19 and TRBJ1-5; 8 bases are shared with TRBD1. This CDR3 has 15 amino acids. Trimming removed 7 bases from V and 6 bases from J; junction bases left unmatched: 11. Per the germline V gene, CDR1 is LNHDA and CDR2 is SQIVND (reference sequence). The CDR3 reads CASTPQDRGGQPQHF. The CDR3, as DNA: TGTGCCAGTACCCCCCAAGACAGGGGCGGTCAGCCCCAGCATTTT. Combining the CDR3 with reference TRBV19 and TRBJ1-5 gives the whole variable domain DGGITQSPKYLFRKEGQNVTLSCEQNLNHDAMYWYRQDPGQGLRLIYYSQIVNDFQKGDIAEGYSVSREKKESFPLTVTSAQKNPTAFYLCASTPQDRGGQPQHFGDGTRLSIL.

This chain uses TRBV6-6 with TRBJ2-7; D unclear. V lost 0 bases to trimming and J lost 2 bases, with 11 bases between them. The CDR3 has 15 residues. Germline loops: CDR1 MNHNY, CDR2 SVGAGI (reference sequence). CDR3 amino acids: CASSYSNASPYEQYF. The CDR3 DNA is TGTGCCAGCAGTTACTCGAATGCCTCCCCCTACGAGCAGTACTTC.

The chain employs TRBV5-4 and TRBJ2-7, with a possible D match to TRBD2 (5 bases). The CDR3 is 14 residues long. Deletions cut 0 bases from V and 5 bases from J, with 12 bases between. Per germline, CDR1 SGHNT and CDR2 YYREEE (reference sequence). CDR3 in DNA: TGTGCCAGCAGCTTGGTATCGGCGAGGGACGAGCAGTACTTC. It specifies CASSLVSARDEQYF.

This chain uses TRBV28 with TRBJ1-1, with TRBD1 as a possible D gene (5 bases). Trimming removed 7 bases from V and 3 bases from J, with 21 bases in between. Germline CDR1 is MDHEN and CDR2 is SYDVKM. CDR3 size: 16 residues. The chain's CDR3 is CASTHGGSRVDTEAFF. The CDR3 region has the DNA TGTGCCAGCACCCATGGGGGATCCCGGGTGGACACTGAAGCTTTCTTT.

The chain uses TRBV6-5 and TRBJ1-1; TRBD1 agrees at 9 bases. This CDR3 has 15 residues. V was pared by 2 bases and J by 5 bases, with 6 bases of the junction left unmatched. The V gene's germline CDR1 is MNHEY and CDR2 SVGAGI. CDR3 sequence: CASSYSNRGQTEAFF. The CDR3 DNA sequence: TGTGCCAGCAGTTACAGTAACAGGGGGCAAACTGAAGCTTTCTTT.

The chain is built from TRBV27 and TRBJ1-1; the match to TRBD1 covers 9 bases. V was clipped by 1 base and J by 4 bases; unmatched bases: 4. Germline V gene data show CDR1 as MNHEY and CDR2 as SMNVEV (reference sequence). This CDR3 is built from 15 residues. As DNA, the CDR3 is TGTGCCAGCAGTTTATACGCGACAGGGGGCACTGAAGCTTTCTTT. Protein sequence: CASSLYATGGTEAFF.

This sequence joins TRBV7-9 and TRBJ2-3, with 8 bases matching TRBD1. Germline CDR1 reads SEHNR; CDR2 reads FQNEAQ (reference sequence). V lost 5 bases to trimming and J lost 8 bases; unmatched junction nucleotides: 21. The CDR3 is made up of 18 amino acids. CDR3 sequence reads: CASSLGQGVTESRGTQYF. CDR3 DNA sequence: TGTGCCAGCAGCCTCGGACAGGGTGTGACGGAAAGCAGGGGTACGCAGTATTTT.

The rearrangement links TRBV5-1 to TRBJ2-7, with no clear D. CDR1 is SGHRS, CDR2 YFSETQ, per germline. The CDR3 totals 14 residues. The V and J ends lost 2 bases and 2 bases respectively, with 11 bases between them. This CDR3 reads CASSFTAGTYEQYF. CDR3 DNA sequence: TGCGCCAGCAGCTTCACTGCAGGAACCTACGAGCAGTACTTC.

The rearrangement links TRBV5-1 to TRBJ2-5; 7 bases are a match to TRBD2. CDR3 size: 16 residues. Trimming removed 4 bases from V and 2 bases from J; junction bases left unmatched: 11. Per germline, CDR1 SGHRS and CDR2 YFSETQ. The DNA for the CDR3 is TGCGCCAGCAGCCCAACTCTAGCGGTTTGGCAAGAGACCCAGTACTTC. Translation gives CASSPTLAVWQETQYF.

V usage is TRBV5-6 and J usage is TRBJ2-7, with D possibly being TRBD1 (5 bases). Germline V gene lookup returns CDR1 SGHDT and CDR2 YYEEEE. The V end lost 4 bases, the J end lost 1 base, and 12 bases lay between the germline ends. This CDR3 is 14 amino acids long. In DNA form, the CDR3 reads TGTGCCAGCAGCCCCAAGGGGTGGTCCTACGAGCAGTACTTC. It encodes CASSPKGWSYEQYF.

The rearrangement joins TRBV28 to TRBJ2-3; the D gene is possibly TRBD1 (5 bases). Looked up from germline, CDR1 is MDHEN and CDR2 is SYDVKM. The CDR3 covers 14 residues. V was shortened by 5 bases and J by 2 bases, with 11 bases between the two germline ends. The CDR3 region is CASSLGHYTDTQYF. The CDR3 coding sequence is TGTGCCAGCAGTCTCGGACACTACACAGATACGCAGTATTTT. The full variable domain, its missing parts supplied by reference TRBV28 and TRBJ2-3, is DVKVTQSSRYLVKRTGEKVFLECVQDMDHENMFWYRQDPGLGLRLIYFSYDVKMKEKGDIPEGYSVSREKKERFSLILESASTNQTSMYLCASSLGHYTDTQYFGPGTRLTVL.

This chain links TRBV6-5 with TRBJ1-1, with D perhaps matching TRBD1 (5 bases). The CDR3 consists of 14 residues. Trimming stripped 4 bases from V and 5 bases from J, with 14 bases between. The germline V gene encodes CDR1 MNHEY and CDR2 SVGAGI. The CDR3 DNA reads as TGTGCCAGCAGTTCGGGACGGGCGCGGACTGAAGCTTTCTTT. Its translation: CASSSGRARTEAFF.